This is a list of T cell receptor beta chains from one sample in a study of blood T cell repertoires in COVID-19. Clones were read by immunoSEQ multiplex PCR, and TCRdb kept only the in-frame ones, dropping some. This table has 60,000 or so clones, roughly 83% appearing once. The sequenced sample was peripheral blood. The receptor set was obtained from a man aged 25 to 40 with COVID-19, enrolled during active disease. Each CDR3 is given with its conserved first and last residue. The D gene is left open where the match is weak. Rows may omit the clone size; those that give it use once, few, many or a size class.

cdr3_aa: CAISDTVQGALGYTF
cdr3_nt: TGTGCCATCAGTGATACGGTACAGGGGGCGCTTGGCTACACCTTC
j_call: TRBJ1-2
clone_size: once
v_call: TRBV10-3
cdr3_length: 15
d_call: TRBD1

cdr3_aa: CASSAGLAGVSFNEQFF
cdr3_nt: TGTGCCAGCAGCGCCGGACTAGCGGGAGTTTCATTCAATGAGCAGTTCTTC
j_call: TRBJ2-1
clone_size: .
v_call: TRBV7-9
cdr3_length: 17
d_call: TRBD2

cdr3_aa: CASSFQPGLLFF
cdr3_nt: TGTGCCAGCAGCTTTCAACCGGGGTTGCTGTTTTTT
j_call: TRBJ2-2
clone_size: .
v_call: TRBV11-1
cdr3_length: 12
d_call: .

cdr3_aa: CASSQSPTATTEAFF
cdr3_nt: TGTGCCAGCAGCCAAAGCCCGACAGCTACCACTGAAGCTTTCTTT
j_call: TRBJ1-1
clone_size: .
v_call: TRBV3-1/TRBV3-2
cdr3_length: 15
d_call: .

cdr3_aa: CASSLGGTGSYGYTF
cdr3_nt: TGTGCCAGCAGTTTAGGAGGTACAGGGTCCTATGGCTACACCTTC
j_call: TRBJ1-2
clone_size: .
v_call: TRBV28
cdr3_length: 15
d_call: .

cdr3_aa: CASSLESPFSTDTQYF
cdr3_nt: TGTGCCAGCAGCTTAGAGTCCCCCTTCAGCACAGATACGCAGTATTTT
j_call: TRBJ2-3
clone_size: .
v_call: TRBV11-2
cdr3_length: 16
d_call: .

cdr3_aa: CASSSLAGGPGEQFF
cdr3_nt: TGTGCCAGCAGCTCACTAGCGGGAGGGCCCGGGGAGCAGTTCTTC
j_call: TRBJ2-1
clone_size: .
v_call: TRBV7-2
cdr3_length: 15
d_call: TRBD2

cdr3_aa: CASSDRTGKGYTF
cdr3_nt: TGCGCCAGCAGCGATCGGACAGGGAAAGGCTACACCTTC
j_call: TRBJ1-2
clone_size: few
v_call: TRBV5-1
cdr3_length: 13
d_call: TRBD1

cdr3_aa: CSASYGQGVLFF
cdr3_nt: TGCAGTGCTAGTTACGGACAGGGCGTGCTGTTTTTT
j_call: TRBJ2-2
clone_size: .
v_call: TRBV20-1
cdr3_length: 12
d_call: TRBD1

cdr3_aa: CASSTLGQGDFHSNQPQHF
cdr3_nt: TGTGCCAGTAGTACGCTCGGACAGGGCGACTTTCATAGCAATCAGCCCCAGCATTTT
j_call: TRBJ1-5
clone_size: .
v_call: TRBV19
cdr3_length: 19
d_call: TRBD1

cdr3_aa: CASSALAGSYNEQFF
cdr3_nt: TGCGCCAGCAGCGCACTAGCGGGTTCCTACAATGAGCAGTTCTTC
j_call: TRBJ2-1
clone_size: .
v_call: TRBV4-3
cdr3_length: 15
d_call: TRBD2

cdr3_aa: CASSRSGTAGRGELFF
cdr3_nt: TGTGCCAGCAGTAGATCCGGGACAGCCGGCCGGGGGGAGCTGTTTTTT
j_call: TRBJ2-2
clone_size: .
v_call: TRBV6-4
cdr3_length: 16
d_call: TRBD1

cdr3_aa: CASSPIRSNEQFF
cdr3_nt: TGTGCCAGCAGCCCTATTCGGTCCAATGAGCAGTTCTTC
j_call: TRBJ2-1
clone_size: .
v_call: TRBV7-2
cdr3_length: 13
d_call: .

cdr3_aa: CASSSGFNTEAFF
cdr3_nt: TGTGCCAGCAGTTCAGGGTTTAACACTGAAGCTTTCTTT
j_call: TRBJ1-1
clone_size: .
v_call: TRBV6-6
cdr3_length: 13
d_call: .

cdr3_aa: CASSVDGGPTYGYTF
cdr3_nt: TGTGCCAGCAGCGTAGACGGAGGACCAACCTATGGCTACACCTTC
j_call: TRBJ1-2
clone_size: .
v_call: TRBV9
cdr3_length: 15
d_call: .

cdr3_aa: CASSPNPGTGDVRAFF
cdr3_nt: TGTGCCAGCAGCCCCAACCCCGGGACAGGGGATGTTCGGGCTTTCTTT
j_call: TRBJ1-1
clone_size: .
v_call: TRBV3-1/TRBV3-2
cdr3_length: 16
d_call: TRBD1

cdr3_aa: CASSPRRGLSSYEQYF
cdr3_nt: TGTGCCAGCAGCCCGCGCAGGGGCCTCTCCTCCTACGAGCAGTACTTC
j_call: TRBJ2-7
clone_size: few
v_call: TRBV7-9
cdr3_length: 16
d_call: .

cdr3_aa: CASRLTSGSETQYF
cdr3_nt: TGCGCCAGCCGACTGACTAGCGGGAGTGAGACCCAGTACTTC
j_call: TRBJ2-5
clone_size: .
v_call: TRBV5-1
cdr3_length: 14
d_call: TRBD2

cdr3_aa: CASSLVLAEPYNEQFF
cdr3_nt: TGTGCCAGCAGCTTAGTGCTAGCGGAACCCTACAATGAGCAGTTCTTC
j_call: TRBJ2-1
clone_size: .
v_call: TRBV11-1
cdr3_length: 16
d_call: TRBD2

cdr3_aa: CASSPGMDYGYTF
cdr3_nt: TGTGCCAGCAGTCCCGGGATGGACTATGGCTACACCTTC
j_call: TRBJ1-2
clone_size: .
v_call: TRBV28
cdr3_length: 13
d_call: .

cdr3_aa: CASSVASGRSYEQYF
cdr3_nt: TGTGCCAGCAGCGTAGCTAGCGGGAGGTCTTACGAGCAGTACTTC
j_call: TRBJ2-7
clone_size: .
v_call: TRBV9
cdr3_length: 15
d_call: TRBD2

cdr3_aa: CAKPIGTGTSQPQHF
cdr3_nt: TGTGCCAAACCAATAGGGACAGGGACGAGTCAGCCCCAGCATTTT
j_call: TRBJ1-5
clone_size: .
v_call: TRBV6-4
cdr3_length: 15
d_call: TRBD1

cdr3_aa: CASSQLKRITRPDTQYF
cdr3_nt: TGTGCCAGCAGCCAGCTCAAGCGAATTACCCGTCCAGATACGCAGTATTTT
j_call: TRBJ2-3
clone_size: .
v_call: TRBV14
cdr3_length: 17
d_call: .

cdr3_aa: CASSLGLAGAGPFDTQYF
cdr3_nt: TGTGCCAGCAGCTTGGGACTAGCGGGAGCCGGGCCTTTCGATACGCAGTATTTT
j_call: TRBJ2-3
clone_size: .
v_call: TRBV7-2
cdr3_length: 18
d_call: TRBD2

cdr3_aa: CAWSLGGSTDTQYF
cdr3_nt: TGTGCCTGGAGTCTCGGGGGTTCCACAGATACGCAGTATTTT
j_call: TRBJ2-3
clone_size: .
v_call: TRBV30
cdr3_length: 14
d_call: .

cdr3_aa: CACQNNLALGLGDEAFF
cdr3_nt: TGTGCCTGTCAGAATAACCTGGCGTTGGGGCTAGGGGATGAAGCTTTCTTT
j_call: TRBJ1-1
clone_size: .
v_call: TRBV30
cdr3_length: 17
d_call: .

cdr3_aa: CASTGGAPNTEAFF
cdr3_nt: TGTGCCAGCACGGGGGGGGCTCCGAACACTGAAGCTTTCTTT
j_call: TRBJ1-1
clone_size: .
v_call: TRBV11-2
cdr3_length: 14
d_call: .

cdr3_aa: CASSPTRANQPQHF
cdr3_nt: TGTGCCAGCAGTCCGACGAGGGCCAATCAGCCCCAGCATTTT
j_call: TRBJ1-5
clone_size: .
v_call: TRBV28
cdr3_length: 14
d_call: .

cdr3_aa: CASSPAGTGVQETQYF
cdr3_nt: TGTGCCAGCAGCCCTGCCGGGACGGGGGTTCAAGAGACCCAGTACTTC
j_call: TRBJ2-5
clone_size: .
v_call: TRBV7-9
cdr3_length: 16
d_call: .

cdr3_aa: CAGSLGPDSPIPTFF
cdr3_nt: TGCGCCGGCAGCTTGGGCCCGGACTCTCCCATACCTACTTTCTTT
j_call: TRBJ1-1
clone_size: .
v_call: TRBV5-1
cdr3_length: 15
d_call: .

cdr3_aa: CASREKGGHQPQHF
cdr3_nt: TGTGCCAGCAGGGAAAAGGGAGGTCATCAGCCCCAGCATTTT
j_call: TRBJ1-5
clone_size: .
v_call: TRBV27
cdr3_length: 14
d_call: .

cdr3_aa: CASSYRGPQPQHF
cdr3_nt: TGTGCCAGCAGTTACAGGGGCCCTCAGCCCCAGCATTTT
j_call: TRBJ1-5
clone_size: .
v_call: TRBV6-2/TRBV6-3
cdr3_length: 13
d_call: .

cdr3_aa: CASSTGVNNQPQHF
cdr3_nt: TGTGCCAGCAGCACAGGGGTCAACAATCAGCCCCAGCATTTT
j_call: TRBJ1-5
clone_size: .
v_call: TRBV5-6
cdr3_length: 14
d_call: TRBD1

cdr3_aa: CASSSNRGGNGYTF
cdr3_nt: TGTGCCAGTAGCTCAAACCGGGGAGGTAATGGCTACACCTTC
j_call: TRBJ1-2
clone_size: .
v_call: TRBV19
cdr3_length: 14
d_call: .

cdr3_aa: CASRTGDHNSPLHF
cdr3_nt: TGTGCCAGCAGGACAGGGGACCATAATTCACCCCTCCACTTT
j_call: TRBJ1-6
clone_size: .
v_call: TRBV28
cdr3_length: 14
d_call: TRBD1

cdr3_aa: CASSELGRTGGEKLFF
cdr3_nt: TGTGCCAGCAGTGAACTTGGCCGGACGGGGGGTGAAAAACTGTTTTTT
j_call: TRBJ1-4
clone_size: .
v_call: TRBV6-1
cdr3_length: 16
d_call: .